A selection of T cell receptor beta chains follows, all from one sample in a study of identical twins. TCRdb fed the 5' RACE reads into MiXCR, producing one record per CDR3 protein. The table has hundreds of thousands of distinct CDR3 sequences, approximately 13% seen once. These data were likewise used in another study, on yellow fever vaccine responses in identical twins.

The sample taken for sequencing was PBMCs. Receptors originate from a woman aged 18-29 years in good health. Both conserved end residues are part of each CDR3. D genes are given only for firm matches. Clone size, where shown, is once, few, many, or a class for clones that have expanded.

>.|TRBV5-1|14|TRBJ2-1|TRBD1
TGCGCCAGCAGCTGGGGACAGGGGGCGTCTGAGCAGTTCTTC
CASSWGQGASEQFF
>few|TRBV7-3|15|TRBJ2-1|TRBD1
TGTGCCAGCAGCTTAGGACAGGTCTCGGTCAATGAGCAGTTCTTC
CASSLGQVSVNEQFF
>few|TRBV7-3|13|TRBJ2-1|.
TGTGCCAGCAGCCCCCGACCGGCCAATGAGCAGTTCTTC
CASSPRPANEQFF
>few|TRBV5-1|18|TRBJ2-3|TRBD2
TGCGCCAGCAGCTTGTCTTCGGCTAGCGGGGGGGGAACAGATACGCAGTATTTT
CASSLSSASGGGTDTQYF
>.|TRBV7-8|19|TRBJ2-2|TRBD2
TGTGCCAGCAGCTCCAAACCAACCTCCGGGCGGGGGAAGGCCGGGGAGCTGTTTTTT
CASSSKPTSGRGKAGELFF
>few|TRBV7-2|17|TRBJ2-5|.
TGTGCCAGCAGCTCATACCGACAGGCCATTTGGGTAGAGACCCAGTACTTC
CASSSYRQAIWVETQYF
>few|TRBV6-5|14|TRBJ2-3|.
TGTGCCAGCAGTTACACCAAACCGGCAGATACGCAGTATTTT
CASSYTKPADTQYF
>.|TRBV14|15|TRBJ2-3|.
TGTGCCAGCAGCCAAGGGGGGGGCTCGGGCGGTACGCAGTATTTT
CASSQGGGSGGTQYF
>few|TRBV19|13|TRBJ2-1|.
TGTGCCAGTAGCCAGACCCCGAGGGATGAGCAGTTCTTC
CASSQTPRDEQFF
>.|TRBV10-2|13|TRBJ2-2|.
TGCGCCACTTCGCTAGCCTTCACCGGGGAGCTGTTTTTT
CATSLAFTGELFF